This T cell receptor beta chain was sequenced during a study of blood T cell repertoires in COVID-19. Study-level information: The United States, Italy and Spain provided the acute and convalescent COVID-19 samples.

The authors' processing: Reference gene primers were amplified, and this amplification served to estimate nucleated cell counts. The protocol was immunoSEQ multiplex PCR, while the TCRdb copy is restricted to in-frame clones and leaves out a portion. That table gives V, J and clone size, and the DNA gave D and trimming. The table lists under 500,000 clones, 87% of them singletons, with nearly 2% in the top ten. Germline V gene sequence: CDR1 LGHNA, CDR2 YSLEER. V shed 0 bases and J shed 4 bases, with 12 bases lying between them. The CDR3 is 15 amino acids. The rearrangement links TRBV4-3 to TRBJ2-5; a weak D match, TRBD2 (6 bases). Sample: PBMCs or T cells enriched from blood (not recorded which). The receptor comes from a woman under 30 with acute COVID-19. CDR3 amino acids: CASSQDGDLGETQYF. The CDR3 bases are TGCGCCAGCAGCCAAGATGGGGACTTGGGAGAGACCCAGTACTTC.